This T cell receptor (beta chain) comes out of a study of identical twins. Overall study results and limits: Shared out-of-frame alpha sequences (those common to twins) showed excess low generation probability. Conclusions leaned on cross-sectional statistical analysis and did not track the same donors over time.

MiXCR was run by TCRdb on the 5' RACE reads, yielding one entry per CDR3 protein. Of hundreds of thousands of distinct CDR3 sequences listed, around 5.7% are singletons. The V gene lost 2 bases and the J gene lost 3 bases, with 11 bases spanning the gap. This CDR3 is 14 amino acids long. Germline V CDR1 and CDR2: GTSNPN, SVGIG (reference sequence). A note on this clonotype: Antigen specificity is unknown.

Sequenced input: naive T cells sorted from blood. The chain employs TRBV30 and TRBJ1-5; D ambiguous. The source of this sequence is a young man in good health. CDR3 in amino acids: CAWSMVGNNQPQHF. The DNA of the CDR3 is TGTGCCTGGAGTATGGTCGGGAACAATCAGCCCCAGCATTTT.